The source of this T cell receptor beta chain is a study of blood T cells in healthy people across ages. Germline CDR1 reads LNHNV; CDR2 reads YYDKDF (reference sequence). The CDR3 sequence is 15 residues long. The V and J ends lost 0 bases and 6 bases, in that order; junction bases with no gene match: 4. This clonotype was seen more than once but under ten times. Antigen specificity is unknown. For the second PCR, which ran for about 7 to 11 cycles, a sample-barcoded 5' primer and a J-beta primer mix were used. One entry per CDR3 protein results from TCRdb running MiXCR on the 5' RACE reads. The repertoire holds 1.5 million to 2 million distinct CDR3 sequences, with about 49% as singletons. Study-level points and caveats: Age brought a roughly linear fall in TCR beta diversity measured per million T cells. Correlation between TCR beta diversity and naive T cell percentage was strong.

The origin of this receptor is a woman in her thirties or forties in good health. The sequencing sample was made of blood. The gene calls are TRBV15 and TRBJ1-5, with 8 bases that match TRBD1. CDR3 bases: TGTGCCACCAGCAGAGATGGACAGGGTTCTCAGCCCCAGCATTTT. Residues: CATSRDGQGSQPQHF.